The 26 T cell receptor beta chains presented below share a single source sample, sequenced in a study of shared clonotypes between healthy human individuals. The data were produced by immunoSEQ multiplex PCR, yet TCRdb's version contains in-frame clones alone and is incomplete. The table lists some 2,100,000 clones, about 92% of them singletons, with 1.7% in the top ten. CD45RO-negative, CCR7-selected cells formed the naive CD8 fraction, which excluded terminally differentiated effector memory CD45RA+ cells. Source material: naive CD8+ T cells from PBMCs. These receptor sequences come from a man aged 18 to 29 in good health. Some clones in this sample may be carry-over from other donors' samples.

The rearrangement uses TRBV14 and TRBJ2-7; TRBD1 agrees at 7 bases. V dropped 5 bases and J dropped 2; count of bases not matched to a gene: 12. This CDR3 has 16 residues. Germline CDR1 SGHDN, CDR2 FVKESK. CDR3 nucleotide sequence: TGTGCCAGCAGCGCTCTCTTTGGGACAGCTGCCTACGAGCAGTACTTC. Protein product: CASSALFGTAAYEQYF.

This chain uses TRBV2 with TRBJ2-7, with a tentative D call TRBD2 (5 bases). Deletions cut 6 bases from V and 3 bases from J, with 15 bases between. Germline CDR1 is SNHLY and CDR2 is FYNNEI. The CDR3 sequence is 14 residues long. The CDR3 sequence is CASSEGKWGYEQYF. The CDR3 coding sequence is TGTGCCAGCAGCGAGGGCAAATGGGGCTACGAGCAGTACTTC.

The J gene is TRBJ2-2, the V gene TRBV9, with 8 bases aligning to TRBD2. The CDR3 loop spans 18 amino acids. Germline values: CDR1 SGDLS, CDR2 YYNGEE. With V trimmed by 0 bases and J by 7 bases, 14 bases remained unmatched. CDR3 in amino acids: CASSVADLAGSSYGELFF. Written as DNA, the CDR3 is TGTGCCAGCAGCGTAGCCGATTTAGCGGGATCGTCGTACGGGGAGCTGTTTTTT.

The CDR3: CSVPQGLGNEQFF. CDR3 in DNA: TGCAGCGTCCCCCAGGGACTAGGGAATGAGCAGTTCTTC. J is TRBJ2-1 and V is TRBV29-1; TRBD2 agrees at 8 bases. The CDR3 has 13 amino acids. The germline V gene encodes CDR1 SQVTM and CDR2 ANQGSEA. The junction had 8 bases not matched to a gene; V was cut back by 6 bases and J by 7 bases.

The genes are TRBV9 and TRBJ2-7, with D possibly matching TRBD2 (6 bases). Per the germline V gene, CDR1 is SGDLS and CDR2 is YYNGEE. This CDR3 region has 16 residues. V lost 1 base and J lost 3, with 17 bases in between. The CDR3 DNA follows: TGTGCCAGCAGCGTAAAGGCGGCTAGCGCCTTCTACGAGCAGTACTTC. Its translation is CASSVKAASAFYEQYF.

This rearrangement joins TRBV9 to TRBJ2-7; unclear D gene. CDR1 is SGDLS and CDR2 is YYNGEE in the germline V gene. The CDR3 consists of 15 residues. Trimming left V 0 bases short and J 2 bases short, with 12 bases between. Written as DNA, the CDR3 is TGTGCCAGCAGCGTAGCCCCGACTGCCACCTACGAGCAGTACTTC. Protein: CASSVAPTATYEQYF.

The chain joins TRBV28 to TRBJ2-1; D call uncertain. CDR3 size: 15 residues. V dropped 2 bases and J dropped 4 bases, with 12 bases sitting between them. In germline, CDR1 is MDHEN, CDR2 SYDVKM. As DNA, the CDR3 is TGTGCCAGCAGTTTAATAGGAGCGTTATACAATGAGCAGTTCTTC. It codes for CASSLIGALYNEQFF.

This chain uses TRBV14 with TRBJ2-7; D gene uncertain. Germline CDR1 is SGHDN and CDR2 is FVKESK. The CDR3 runs to 14 residues. The ends were cut back, 1 base at V and 5 bases at J, with 12 bases in the middle. The CDR3 sequence is CASSQGLLGDEQYF. The CDR3 DNA reads as TGTGCCAGCAGCCAAGGCCTCCTAGGTGACGAGCAGTACTTC.

A word on this clone: This sample includes further DNA sequences coding for the same CDR3. The chain carries TRBV4-1 and TRBJ2-7; D uncertain. In germline, CDR1 is MGHRA, CDR2 YSYEKL. The CDR3 length is 13 residues. Trimming took 4 bases from V and 3 from J, leaving 10 bases between them. CDR3 sequence: CASSPGLYYEQYF. The CDR3 DNA reads TGCGCCAGCAGCCCCGGGCTCTACTACGAGCAGTACTTC.

This clone has only one observation. The chain recombines TRBV19 with TRBJ2-7, with D tentatively TRBD2 (6 bases). The V and J ends lost 8 bases and 0 bases respectively, with 11 bases between them. The CDR3 totals 13 residues. Germline CDR1 and CDR2: LNHDA and SQIVND (reference sequence). CDR3 bases: TGTGCCAGTGGATGGAGGGACTCCTACGAGCAGTACTTC. This translates into CASGWRDSYEQYF.

The rearrangement joins TRBV28 to TRBJ2-3; TRBD2 agrees at 8 bases. Unmatched junction bases numbered 17, after V lost 11 bases and J lost 4 bases. CDR1 MDHEN and CDR2 SYDVKM come from the germline V gene. The CDR3 sequence is 16 residues long. The CDR3 spells CAGSWGAGGKADTQYF. CDR3 bases: TGTGCCGGCTCCTGGGGCGCGGGAGGTAAGGCAGATACGCAGTATTTT.

The chain joins TRBV7-9 to TRBJ2-5; D not certain. The CDR3 is made up of 18 amino acids. Trimming removed 2 bases at V and 0 bases at J, with 19 bases between. CDR1 is SEHNR, CDR2 FQNEAQ, per germline (reference sequence). DNA for the CDR3: TGTGCCAGCAGCTTACCATCCGCGGCGAACCCGTACCAAGAGACCCAGTACTTC. Its protein product is CASSLPSAANPYQETQYF.

V gene TRBV28 combines with J gene TRBJ1-3; D is perhaps TRBD1 (5 bases). CDR1 is MDHEN and CDR2 is SYDVKM in the germline V gene. The ends were cut back, 4 bases at V and 4 bases at J, with 23 bases in the middle. This CDR3 has 18 residues. The CDR3 spells CASSYPGPRALGGNTIYF. The CDR3 nucleotides read TGTGCCAGCAGTTACCCGGGACCCCGGGCCTTGGGGGGAAACACCATATATTTT.

For this clone: A read error may produce the germline difference seen at one junction end. The J gene is TRBJ1-4, the V gene TRBV6-5, with a weak D call TRBD1 (5 bases). CDR1 and CDR2 (germline): MNHEY, SVGAGI. The CDR3 length is 11 residues. As DNA, the CDR3 is TGTGCCAGCCTCCACTCCGGGGCCCTCCATTTT. It specifies CASLHSGALHF.

V and J are TRBV11-2 and TRBJ2-1, with D maybe TRBD2 (6 bases). Trimming left V 1 base short and J 5 bases short, with 12 bases between. CDR1 is SGHAT and CDR2 is FQNNGV in the germline V gene. The CDR3 extends over 15 amino acids. CDR3 DNA sequence: TGTGCCAGCAGCTTAGGGGCGGGACTCAACAATGAGCAGTTCTTC. This encodes CASSLGAGLNNEQFF.

The gene calls are TRBV10-3 and TRBJ2-1, with a weak D call TRBD1 (6 bases). Trimming cost V 7 bases and J 4 bases, with 14 bases left between them. This CDR3 spans 14 amino acids. Germline V gene lookup returns CDR1 ENHRY and CDR2 SYGVKD. The CDR3 DNA is TGTGCCATCATGGGACACATCCCGTACAATGAGCAGTTCTTC. Translating gives CAIMGHIPYNEQFF.

The chain carries TRBV7-9 and TRBJ2-3; 7 bases align to TRBD2. The ends lost 5 bases at V and 2 bases at J; junction bases unmatched: 10. The germline V gene encodes CDR1 SEHNR and CDR2 FQNEAQ (reference sequence). The CDR3 length is 16 residues. The CDR3 region is CASSLGVGRPTDTQYF. The CDR3 bases are TGTGCCAGCAGCCTAGGGGTCGGGAGGCCCACAGATACGCAGTATTTT.

This clone was seen just once. The chain combines TRBV5-5 with TRBJ2-7; TRBD1 matches 9 bases. This CDR3 is built from 15 residues. Germline CDR1 is SGHKS and CDR2 is YYEKEE (reference sequence). V was clipped by 5 bases and J by 3 bases; unmatched bases: 9. The CDR3 DNA is TGTGCCAGCAGTCATGCCCCGGACAGGGGCTACGAGCAGTACTTC. Its translation is CASSHAPDRGYEQYF.

This clone was seen only once. This rearrangement joins TRBV27 to TRBJ2-5; TRBD2 might be the D (6 bases). V gave up 6 bases and J gave up 2 bases, with 13 bases separating them. CDR3 size: 14 residues. CDR1 is MNHEY, CDR2 SMNVEV, per germline (reference sequence). The CDR3 DNA sequence: TGTGCCAGCAGCTCGGGACTGGCGCAAGAGACCCAGTACTTC. Its protein is CASSSGLAQETQYF.

The chain carries TRBV7-8 and TRBJ2-7, with 9 bases that match TRBD1. Looked up from germline, CDR1 is SGHVS and CDR2 is FQNEAQ. The V and J ends lost 4 bases and 3 bases, in that order; junction bases with no gene match: 13. CDR3 length: 17 amino acids. CDR3 DNA: TGTGCCAGCAGCTCAACCCTGGACAGGGGAATTGACTACGAGCAGTACTTC. This gives the protein CASSSTLDRGIDYEQYF. Filled out from reference TRBV7-8 and TRBJ2-7, the complete variable domain reads GAGVSQSPRYKVAKRGQDVALRCDPISGHVSLFWYQQALGQGPEFLTYFQNEAQLDKSGLPSDRFFAERPEGSVSTLKIQRTQQEDSAVYLCASSSTLDRGIDYEQYFGPGTRLTVT.

The rearrangement joins TRBV7-8 to TRBJ1-1, with unresolved D. This CDR3 region has 14 residues. Germline V gene lookup returns CDR1 SGHVS and CDR2 FQNEAQ. Trimming took 7 bases from V and 4 from J, leaving 16 bases between them. In DNA, the CDR3 is TGTGCCAGCACCCGGCTAGGAGAACGCACTGAAGCTTTCTTT. This gives the protein CASTRLGERTEAFF.

The genes are TRBV27 and TRBJ1-4; 12 positions match TRBD1. The CDR3 totals 19 residues. Germline assignment: CDR1 MNHEY and CDR2 SMNVEV (reference sequence). Trimming took 1 base from V and 7 from J; bases not matched to a gene: 13. DNA for the CDR3: TGTGCCAGCAGTTTATTTCTGGGGACAGGGGGCAATATTGCTGAAAAACTGTTTTTT. Amino acid sequence: CASSLFLGTGGNIAEKLFF. The whole variable domain, remainder taken from reference TRBV27 and TRBJ1-4, is EAQVTQNPRYLITVTGKKLTVTCSQNMNHEYMSWYRQDPGLGLRQIYYSMNVEVTDKGDVPEGYKVSRKEKRNFPLILESPSPNQTSLYFCASSLFLGTGGNIAEKLFFGSGTQLSVL.

Written as DNA, the CDR3 is TGTGCCAGCAGCCGGGACACGATCACAGATACGCAGTATTTT. The encoded protein is CASSRDTITDTQYF. This rearrangement joins TRBV28 to TRBJ2-3, with D perhaps matching TRBD1 (6 bases). The CDR3 is made up of 14 amino acids. Germline values: CDR1 MDHEN, CDR2 SYDVKM. Trimming took 6 bases from V and 2 from J, leaving 12 bases between them. The whole variable domain, remainder taken from reference TRBV28 and TRBJ2-3, is DVKVTQSSRYLVKRTGEKVFLECVQDMDHENMFWYRQDPGLGLRLIYFSYDVKMKEKGDIPEGYSVSREKKERFSLILESASTNQTSMYLCASSRDTITDTQYFGPGTRLTVL.

The V gene is TRBV4-2, the J gene TRBJ1-1, with D maybe TRBD1 (6 bases). The CDR3 is 14 residues long. Trimming left V 2 bases short and J 11 bases short, with 18 bases between. Per the germline V gene, CDR1 is LGHNA and CDR2 is YNFKEQ. The CDR3 here is CASSQNGGGAWAFF. CDR3 nucleotide sequence: TGTGCCAGCAGCCAAAACGGGGGGGGCGCCTGGGCTTTCTTT.

The chain recombines TRBV6-5 with TRBJ1-2; D unclear. The germline gives CDR1 MNHEY, CDR2 SVGAGI. The length of the CDR3 is 13 residues. Trimming removed 0 bases from V and 4 bases from J, with 6 bases in between. CDR3 DNA sequence: TGTGCCAGCAGTTACTCGAGCACCTATGGCTACACCTTC. Translated, it gives CASSYSSTYGYTF.

This chain uses TRBV19 with TRBJ1-5; TRBD1 matches at 7 bases. Germline CDR1 and CDR2: LNHDA and SQIVND (reference sequence). Trimming at V came to 11 bases and at J to 5 bases, leaving 15 bases not matched to a gene. The CDR3 covers 15 residues. The CDR3 loop is CASGGNRGIYQPQHF. CDR3 nucleotides: TGTGCCTCCGGGGGGAACAGGGGCATCTATCAGCCCCAGCATTTT.